These 7 T cell receptor beta chains originate from one sample sequenced in a study of cytomegalovirus exposure and HLA in healthy donors (dated by TCRdb to the late 2010s). Library method: the immunoSEQ multiplex PCR assay. A mixture of 60 forward primers for TCR Vbeta segments and 13 reverse primers for TCR Jbeta segments was used in the multiplex PCR. As stored in TCRdb, this immuneACCESS dataset retains in-frame rearrangements with V and J assigned. A fraction of the clones does not appear; measured against another copy, unresolved V genes explain less than half of the discrepancy, and the remainder lacks a known reason. The sample includes tens of thousands of clones, with approximately 83% observed a single time. Together, the top ten hold around 1.7% of the sample. The specimen was PBMCs. These receptors were taken from a man aged 35 to 55 in good health and CMV-seronegative.

The genes are TRBV4-3 and TRBJ2-2; 12 bases are a match to TRBD2. CDR1 is LGHNA and CDR2 is YSLEER in the germline V gene. Trimming cost V 0 bases and J 7 bases; bases outside gene matches: 6. The CDR3 covers 17 residues. Here the CDR3 reads CASSQDLAGGPNGELFF. In nucleotides, the CDR3 is TGCGCCAGCAGCCAAGATCTAGCGGGGGGGCCGAACGGGGAGCTGTTTTTT.

In its sample, this clone was seen once. The rearrangement links TRBV19 to TRBJ1-1, with D uncertain. The germline V and J ends were trimmed by 4 bases and 6 bases, with 18 bases remaining between them. CDR1 and CDR2 (germline): LNHDA, SQIVND (reference sequence). The CDR3 extends over 15 amino acids. The CDR3, as DNA: TGTGCCAGTAGTAGTTCCCAGGCCTCCGGGGCTGAAGCTTTCTTT. It codes for CASSSSQASGAEAFF.

The chain has TRBV25-1 and TRBJ1-2; TRBD1 is a possible D gene (5 bases). The CDR3 extends over 15 amino acids. V was shortened by 3 bases and J by 5 bases, with 16 bases between the two germline ends. Germline V gene data show CDR1 as MGHDK and CDR2 as SYGVNS. The CDR3 loop reads CASSESFSGPYGYTF. Here the CDR3 DNA reads TGTGCCAGCAGTGAGTCGTTTTCAGGGCCTTATGGCTACACCTTC.

This clone came up once. The V and J genes are TRBV30 and TRBJ1-1, with a possible D match to TRBD1 (6 bases). V dropped 6 bases and J dropped 7 bases, with 18 bases sitting between them. This CDR3 is 13 amino acids long. Looked up from germline, CDR1 is GTSNPN and CDR2 is SVGIG (reference sequence). Here the CDR3 DNA reads TGTGCCTGTGCCGACAGGTTTCGACTTGAAGCTTTCTTT. The encoded protein is CACADRFRLEAFF.

The gene calls are TRBV6-6 and TRBJ2-2; 8 bases line up with TRBD2. The CDR3 consists of 16 residues. Trimming took 6 bases from V and 7 from J; bases not matched to a gene: 13. In germline, CDR1 is MNHNY, CDR2 SVGAGI (reference sequence). The CDR3 region is CASSDPGGGLVGELFF. The CDR3 bases are TGTGCCAGCAGCGATCCGGGCGGGGGGTTAGTCGGGGAGCTGTTTTTT.

This clone was seen only a few times. The chain carries TRBV6-5 and TRBJ1-5, with unresolved D. The CDR3 runs 14 residues. Germline V gene data show CDR1 as MNHEY and CDR2 as SVGAGI. V gave up 4 bases and J gave up 0 bases, with 7 bases separating them. The CDR3 DNA follows: TGTGCCAGCAGTTCCACAAATAGCAATCAGCCCCAGCATTTT. This encodes CASSSTNSNQPQHF.

This rearrangement joins TRBV2 to TRBJ1-1; maybe TRBD1 (6 bases). From germline, CDR1 is SNHLY and CDR2 FYNNEI. The CDR3 length is 16 residues. The V end was cut by 5 bases, the J end by 3 bases, with 19 bases between. The DNA of the CDR3 is TGTGCCAGCAGTCTACAGGGATTAGTGGGGGACACTGAAGCTTTCTTT. The encoded protein is CASSLQGLVGDTEAFF.